This TCR beta chain was documented in a study of T cells in Graves' hyperthyroidism and ophthalmopathy. Amplified regions were TCR beta CDR3 sequences from RNA transcripts. In the first-round RT-PCR of the TCR CDR3, the HTBI primer set was used. MiXCR, run by TCRdb on the multiplex PCR reads, gives a single entry per CDR3 protein. The sample contains 500,000 to 700,000 distinct CDR3 sequences, over 15% of which appear only once. CDR3 size: 16 residues. Per germline, CDR1 DFQATT and CDR2 SNEGSKA (reference sequence). Trimming stripped 3 bases from V and 0 bases from J, with 14 bases between. The chain carries TRBV20-1 and TRBJ2-2; a weak D match, TRBD2 (6 bases). Source material: blood. This sequence originates from a woman between 18 and 29 years old with Graves' hyperthyroidism. The CDR3 here is CSARDFGGTNTGELFF. The CDR3 coding sequence is TGCAGTGCTAGGGACTTCGGGGGAACGAACACCGGGGAGCTGTTTTTT.